These T cell receptor beta chains were read from a single sample in a study of technical replicates of blood from a handful of donors. TCRdb's copy holds only in-frame clones and misses some; the assay was immunoSEQ multiplex PCR. The sample contains about 59,000 clones, about 96% of which appear only once. Sequencing was done on a sample of T cells isolated from PBMCs. These receptors were collected from a human donor in good health. CDR3s leave out the opening cysteine and the closing phenylalanine or tryptophan.

v_call	j_call	cdr3_aa
TRBV14	TRBJ2-7	ASSLRQGAYEQY
TRBV4-1	TRBJ2-7	ASSQATSWQGVYEQY
TRBV27	TRBJ2-7	ASSPRTGLYEQY
TRBV7-8	TRBJ2-5	ASSGRQGRETQY
TRBV20-1	TRBJ1-2	SAPTRGKDT
TRBV5-6	TRBJ2-7	ASSTTGQGNVYEQY
TRBV19	TRBJ2-5	ASSRQASRRETQY
TRBV10-1	TRBJ2-2	ASSPASGGTGELF
TRBV2	TRBJ1-1	ATQGTEAF
TRBV6-1	TRBJ1-1	ASISGPGRGTEAF
TRBV5-1	TRBJ2-3	ASSSGIQGFAADTQY
TRBV21-1	TRBJ2-7	ASSSPKPKRGVYEQY
TRBV7-9	TRBJ1-2	ASSSALGGGYT
TRBV6-6	TRBJ2-5	ASKPGGGETQY
TRBV28	TRBJ2-7	ASTTPDRPNEQY
TRBV5-6	TRBJ2-1	ASTGGAYLVNEQF
TRBV7-8	TRBJ1-3	ASREHRDNSPDTIY
TRBV6-5	TRBJ1-2	ASSLSLNYGYT
TRBV10-3	TRBJ1-1	AISDSAREVGIPEAF
TRBV5-1	TRBJ2-7	ASSYAESYEQY
TRBV27	TRBJ2-2	ASSPLGSGPGELF
TRBV15	TRBJ2-1	ATSRDLGTSGKNEQF
TRBV28	TRBJ1-4	ASSVGGTEKLF
TRBV27	TRBJ2-7	ASSLTGFHEQY
TRBV29-1	TRBJ2-6	SVEDPRSGANVLT
TRBV27	TRBJ1-3	ASMRSGTGGYTIY
TRBV4-1	TRBJ2-1	ASSHLQGGPSSYNEQF
TRBV6-5	TRBJ1-2	ASSYERTQNYGYT
TRBV5-8	TRBJ2-5	ASSSGQGVEETQY
TRBV5-1	TRBJ2-3	ASSWRGSGAPTDTQY
TRBV5-1	TRBJ2-7	ASSLWGQGAYEQY
TRBV7-9	TRBJ1-1	ASSFGLEAF
TRBV29-1	TRBJ2-7	SVEVSGTSSYEQY
TRBV18	TRBJ2-7	ASSEGPSYEQY
TRBV5-1	TRBJ2-2	ASSLGQGATGELF
TRBV6-6	TRBJ2-7	ASSLRSGQIYEQY
TRBV28	TRBJ2-5	ASSLSGSAGETQY
TRBV10-3	TRBJ1-5	AISEPAGQGAFNQPQH
TRBV28	TRBJ2-3	ASRFTGSWSTDTQY
TRBV30	TRBJ1-3	ACSSGNTIY
TRBV5-1	TRBJ1-5	ASSLGSGRGSQPQH
TRBV10-3	TRBJ2-1	AIKRGAGLDEQF
TRBV27	TRBJ1-5	ASSLWAGGGISNQPQH
TRBV2	TRBJ2-1	ATRGLAGTDNEQF
TRBV5-1	TRBJ2-3	ASSPEGLRNTQY
TRBV2	TRBJ2-6	ASSAQRGANVLT
TRBV4-2	TRBJ2-7	ASSQDFDYPPEQY
TRBV7-9	TRBJ1-6	ASSFYYIRRDRDNSPLH
TRBV15	TRBJ1-1	ATSRRQGSRDWNTEAF
TRBV6-1	TRBJ2-7	ASRTGTGTYEQY
TRBV4-2	TRBJ2-7	ASSQVQGYADEQY
TRBV19	TRBJ1-2	ASSYDSLYYGYT
TRBV28	TRBJ1-2	ASREPGLQNYGYT
TRBV4-1	TRBJ2-7	ASSRLLAGSSYEQY
TRBV29-1	TRBJ1-5	SVAPGTGNQPQH
TRBV28	TRBJ2-1	ASSLRTGFYNEQF
TRBV12-5	TRBJ2-3	ASGFERGGITDTQY